Listed below are T cell receptor beta chains from one sample, sequenced in a study of early T cells in non-severe SARS-CoV-2 infection. One entry per CDR3 protein, called by TCRdb with MiXCR from the 5' RACE reads. The sample records about 56,000 distinct CDR3 sequences, 8% to 11% being singletons. Source material: whole blood. Source of these receptors: an adult who was a healthcare worker with PCR-confirmed SARS-CoV-2 infection or an uninfected control (not recorded which). The CDR3 runs from the conserved cysteine through the conserved F or W. The order of the fields is J gene, D gene, clone size, V gene, CDR3 protein, CDR3 DNA. A D gene is named only where the DNA matches it firmly. Some rows have no size entry. The others give once, few or many, or a class for an expanded clone.

TRBJ2-3	NA	many	TRBV6-2/TRBV6-3	CASNPSTDTQYF	TGTGCCAGCAATCCTAGCACAGATACGCAGTATTTT
TRBJ2-1	NA	NA	TRBV9	CASSVTGVSSYNEQFF	TGTGCCAGCAGCGTAACCGGGGTGAGCTCCTACAATGAGCAGTTCTTC
TRBJ1-4	NA	few	TRBV7-2	CASSLTEKLFF	TGTGCCAGCAGCTTAACTGAAAAACTGTTTTTT
TRBJ2-3	TRBD1	many	TRBV7-2	CASSSGGRRGQVTQYF	TGTGCCAGCAGCTCAGGTGGACGTAGGGGGCAGGTTACGCAGTATTTT
TRBJ1-1	NA	many	TRBV29-1	CSVDISEGTEAFF	TGCAGCGTGGACATCAGCGAGGGCACTGAAGCTTTCTTT
TRBJ2-1	NA	NA	TRBV24-1	CATSDPNRDKFYNEQFF	TGTGCCACCAGTGATCCTAACCGGGACAAGTTCTACAATGAGCAGTTCTTC
TRBJ2-7	NA	many	TRBV11-3	CASSSDSSYEQYF	TGTGCCAGCAGCTCAGACAGCTCCTACGAGCAGTACTTC
TRBJ2-1	NA	many	TRBV6-2/TRBV6-3	CASSLALTHNEQFF	TGTGCCAGCAGCTTAGCGTTAACCCACAATGAGCAGTTCTTC
TRBJ2-7	NA	many	TRBV7-2	CASSFGGGDYEQYF	TGTGCCAGCAGCTTCGGGGGAGGTGACTACGAGCAGTACTTC
TRBJ1-1	NA	few	TRBV7-9	CASSPGMRTEAFF	TGTGCCAGCAGCCCCGGAATGCGGACTGAAGCTTTCTTT
TRBJ2-2	TRBD2	NA	TRBV12-3/TRBV12-4	CASSPNLGGSGTGELFF	TGTGCCAGCAGTCCCAACCTCGGCGGGAGCGGCACCGGGGAGCTGTTTTTT
TRBJ2-1	TRBD2	many	TRBV29-1	CSVLPSSGKVLF	TGCAGCGTTTTACCATCTAGCGGGAAGGTCCTCTTC
TRBJ2-4	TRBD2	NA	TRBV2	CASSEGGSRKNIQYF	TGTGCCAGCAGTGAGGGCGGGAGCAGAAAAAACATTCAGTACTTC
TRBJ2-1	TRBD2	many	TRBV30	CAWSTNKREGRNEQFF	TGTGCCTGGAGCACGAACAAGCGGGAGGGAAGAAATGAGCAGTTCTTC
TRBJ1-1	NA	NA	TRBV29-1	CSVYEGGAEAFF	TGCAGCGTTTATGAGGGGGGAGCTGAAGCTTTCTTT